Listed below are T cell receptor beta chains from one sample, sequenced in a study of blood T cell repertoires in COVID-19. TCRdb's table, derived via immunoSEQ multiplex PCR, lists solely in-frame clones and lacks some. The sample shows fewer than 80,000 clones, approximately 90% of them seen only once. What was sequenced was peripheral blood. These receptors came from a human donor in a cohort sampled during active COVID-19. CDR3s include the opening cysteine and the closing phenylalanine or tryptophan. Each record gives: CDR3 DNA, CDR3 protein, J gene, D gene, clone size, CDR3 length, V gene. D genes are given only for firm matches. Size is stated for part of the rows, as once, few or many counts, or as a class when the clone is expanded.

TGTGCCAGCAGTTACTCGAGTCATTACGAGCAGTACTTC CASSYSSHYEQYF TRBJ2-7 NA NA 13 TRBV6-5
TGCGCCAGCAGCCAAGACCCCGTCTTTGGCTACACCTTC CASSQDPVFGYTF TRBJ1-2 NA NA 13 TRBV4-3
TGTGCCAGCAGCCCGTACATAGCGGGGAGCTCCTACAATGAGCAGTTCTTC CASSPYIAGSSYNEQFF TRBJ2-1 TRBD2 NA 17 TRBV7-2
TGTGCCAGCAGTGAAATGGTCCTAAGCTCCTACGAGCAGTACTTC CASSEMVLSSYEQYF TRBJ2-7 NA NA 15 TRBV6-1
TGTGCCAGCAGCAACAACCCCGGACTGGAGCAGTTCTTC CASSNNPGLEQFF TRBJ2-1 NA NA 13 TRBV6-5
TGTGCCAGCTCACCAGCAGGAGGGGGCAATCAGCCCCAGCATTTT CASSPAGGGNQPQHF TRBJ1-5 NA NA 15 TRBV18
TGCGCCAGCAATGAAGGGGTACCCTACAATGAGCAGTTCTTC CASNEGVPYNEQFF TRBJ2-1 NA NA 14 TRBV10-1
TGCGCCAGCAGCCTGATGTCCTTAGCGGGGGGCTCCTACAATGAGCAGTTCTTC CASSLMSLAGGSYNEQFF TRBJ2-1 TRBD2 NA 18 TRBV5-1
TGTGCCAGCAGCTTAGCGGGGGGGCAAGAGACCCAGTACTTC CASSLAGGQETQYF TRBJ2-5 TRBD2 NA 14 TRBV7-2
TGCGCCAGCAGCTTGTTAGGTGGCAGGACGAACACCGGGGAGCTGTTTTTT CASSLLGGRTNTGELFF TRBJ2-2 NA NA 17 TRBV5-1
TGCGCCAGCAGCCCTTTCGGGGGGCACACTGAAGCTTTCTTT CASSPFGGHTEAFF TRBJ1-1 NA NA 14 TRBV5-1
TGTGCCAGCAGCTTAGAGGGGCCAGCTAATGAAAAACTGTTTTTT CASSLEGPANEKLFF TRBJ1-4 NA NA 15 TRBV7-9
TGTGCCAGTAGTAGCCTAGCGGGGGGGCCGAGCACAGATACGCAGTATTTT CASSSLAGGPSTDTQYF TRBJ2-3 TRBD2 NA 17 TRBV19
TGTGCCAGCAGCTTAGCAGGGGGGGACGGTGAAGCTTTCTTT CASSLAGGDGEAFF TRBJ1-1 NA NA 14 TRBV7-9
TGTGCCAGCAGCTTATACAGGGGGACAGGGTACGAGCAGTACTTC CASSLYRGTGYEQYF TRBJ2-7 TRBD1 NA 15 TRBV7-8
TGCAGTGCTAGTAACCCAGCGGCCGGGGGCAATGAGCAGTTCTTC CSASNPAAGGNEQFF TRBJ2-1 NA NA 15 TRBV20-1
TGTGCCAGCAGCCATTCTGGGGGGCGGGGGAGCCCCCAACTAAACACAGATACGCAGTATTTT CASSHSGGRGSPQLNTDTQYF TRBJ2-3 NA NA 21 TRBV2
TGTGCTAGTGGTTACGGGGTAAAGTATGGCTACACCTTC CASGYGVKYGYTF TRBJ1-2 NA NA 13 TRBV12-5
TGTGCCAGCAGTTCTACAGGGGAAACCGGGGAGCTGTTTTTT CASSSTGETGELFF TRBJ2-2 TRBD1 NA 14 TRBV6-2/TRBV6-3
TGCGCCAGCAGCTTAGGGACAGGGGGCGATCAGCCCCAGCATTTT CASSLGTGGDQPQHF TRBJ1-5 TRBD1 NA 15 TRBV5-1
TGTGCCAGCAGTTACGGACAGGGGGGACGTGGAAACACCATATATTTT CASSYGQGGRGNTIYF TRBJ1-3 TRBD1 NA 16 TRBV6-5
TGTGCCAGCAGTCCAAGCCCGGGACTAGCGGGCCACACCGGGGAGCTGTTTTTT CASSPSPGLAGHTGELFF TRBJ2-2 TRBD2 NA 18 TRBV28
TGTGCCAGCCCAGGGTCCGGGTACAATGAGCAGTTCTTC CASPGSGYNEQFF TRBJ2-1 NA NA 13 TRBV5-5
TGCGCCAGCAGTCCACAGGGGCAGGTCTCTGAAGCTTTCTTT CASSPQGQVSEAFF TRBJ1-1 TRBD1 NA 14 TRBV5-1
TGTGCCAGCAGCTTGGACAGGGGGGGGAATCAGCCCCAGCATTTT CASSLDRGGNQPQHF TRBJ1-5 TRBD1 once 15 TRBV5-5
TGCGCAACACGGGACTCTAGCACAGATACGCAGTATTTT CATRDSSTDTQYF TRBJ2-3 NA once 13 TRBV4-1
TGTGCCAGCAGCTCGGCAGGGATGAACACTGAAGCTTTCTTT CASSSAGMNTEAFF TRBJ1-1 NA once 14 TRBV11-2
TGTGCCAGCAGCTTAGGCGGGGGATACACCGGGGAGCTGTTTTTT CASSLGGGYTGELFF TRBJ2-2 TRBD2 NA 15 TRBV7-2
TGTGCCAGCAGCTTGCCCCCCTACTACGAGCAGTACTTC CASSLPPYYEQYF TRBJ2-7 NA once 13 TRBV5-4
TGCAGCGTTGTTAGGGGTGATGAAAAACTGTTTTTT CSVVRGDEKLFF TRBJ1-4 NA NA 12 TRBV29-1
TGTGCCAGTTGGACAGTTAAGCATGGCTACACCTTC CASWTVKHGYTF TRBJ1-2 NA NA 12 TRBV19
TGTGCCAGTAGTATAGGTACAGGGCGATGGAACACTGAAGCTTTCTTT CASSIGTGRWNTEAFF TRBJ1-1 NA NA 16 TRBV19
TGTGCCAGCAGGAATAGCGGGGGGGCATACGAGCAGTACTTC CASRNSGGAYEQYF TRBJ2-7 TRBD2 NA 14 TRBV2
TGTGCCAGCAGCCCAGACAGGGTAAAAGCTTTCTTT CASSPDRVKAFF TRBJ1-1 TRBD1 NA 12 TRBV7-6
TGTGCCAGCAGCGTAGGTGGGACAGGGTATGGCTACACCTTC CASSVGGTGYGYTF TRBJ1-2 TRBD1 NA 14 TRBV9